This T cell receptor beta chain was sequenced in a study of blood T cell repertoires in COVID-19. CDR3 length: 16 amino acids. Trimming at V came to 3 bases and at J to 5 bases, leaving 11 bases not matched to a gene. From germline, CDR1 is SEHNR and CDR2 FQNEAQ (reference sequence). Authors' methods: Amplification of reference gene primers was used by the study to estimate nucleated cell counts. Measured with immunoSEQ multiplex PCR; TCRdb has only the in-frame clones, and not every one. From that table come the V and J calls and clone size; the DNA was used to work out D and trimming. The sample lists around 70,000 clones; about 89% were seen once.

The clonotype was recovered from a man between 50 and 59 years old with COVID-19, enrolled during active disease. The source material was peripheral blood. This chain joins TRBV7-9 and TRBJ2-5, with 8 positions matching TRBD2. The CDR3 DNA is TGTGCCAGCAGCTTTCAGCGGGAGCCTACGGGGGAGACCCAGTACTTC. Its translation is CASSFQREPTGETQYF.